The entry that follows covers one T cell receptor beta chain sequence. Its cognate antigen has yet to be identified. No qualities accompany the bases; no much larger clone lies one base away. The entry originates in a study of long-term antiretroviral therapy in people with HIV (dated by TCRdb to between 2021 and 2023). As for the study more broadly: The earliest samples were collected about a decade before the 2015 WHO recommendation for immediate ART, when ART was typically delayed until CD4 counts fell. This retrospective serial study examined whether starting ART and sustained HIV suppression were associated with changes in the composition and diversity of the TRB repertoire in peripheral blood. A total of roughly 200 cryopreserved PBMC samples were contributed to the cohort by 30 adults with confirmed HIV infection, with samples collected serially over a mean of around 6 years (range 1-12). Of the approximately 30 participants with HIV, ten to eleven were female. Test extractions of a monoclonal T-cell line alongside approximately 34 polyclonal samples showed no cross-contamination during QIAcube processing. The investigation overall reported the following: At every time point, the repertoire was dominated by expanded TRB clones first identified before ART initiation, although this dominance fluctuated and, in many PLHIV, declined after ART. Because pre-ART samples had limited cell numbers, profiling was done on unsorted PBMC rather than on sorted CD4+ and CD8+ T cells. Limited PBMC availability meant only the TCR beta chain was sequenced, without alpha chain pairing. Inferences about post-ART repertoire changes are limited because no data were available on ART adherence, viral resistance or therapy changes. Compared with controls, HIV repertoires had narrower CDR3 length ranges, and the network structure pointed to an antigen-experienced repertoire that shifted only slightly toward naive after ART. The samples were dated from about 2004 to 2017, and the ART regimens that were used may be less effective than current ART regimens. A significant increase in TRB diversity was found to be associated with ART initiation, although TRB diversity was observed to remain significantly below that of transplant donor controls even after long-term ART.

The CDR3 covers 13 residues, taking in both the cysteine and the phenylalanine. The sequence is cut down to CDR3 DNA, 39 bases in frame from base 1. The germline V gene (reference sequence) supplies CDR1 LNHDA and CDR2 SQIVND. The V and J ends are trimmed by 5 bases and 0 bases, leaving 5 bases between them. The immunoSEQ hsTCRB v3.0 assay was used at survey level resolution for TRB variable region sequencing. TRB sequencing targeted a depth of roughly 35,000-55,000 T-cell genomes per sample. An Illumina MiSeq with a v3 150-cycle kit was used to sequence the pooled TRB libraries. For the original study's pipeline: Analysis of repertoires was carried out in R inside a reproducible Nextflow workflow spanning QC, data transformation and analysis. LymphoSeq2, an R package for AIRR-Seq data exploration, was used to implement custom analyses. After excluding a handful of samples that yielded fewer than 5000 total TRB sequences, approximately 180 HIV repertoires remained for analysis. Among the roughly 190 retained HIV repertoires, some 59 were collected before ART initiation and approximately 130 after ART initiation. Repertoires were downsampled to 5000 TRB nucleotide sequences, and summary statistics were averaged over 100 downsampling iterations. TRB sequences were retained for analysis only if CDR3 regions of at least seven amino acids were present. Diversity was assessed using a clonality score derived from Shannon entropy and using the Gini coefficient. In repertoire networks, the top 5000 CDR3 amino acid sequences were linked whenever an edit distance of one separated two sequences. Antigen specificity groups and MHC restriction were predicted for TRB CDR3 amino acid sequences with GLIPH2. CDR3 amino acid sequences were matched against VDJdb and McPAS-TCR to flag known CMV, EBV, HIV or tissue antigen associations. Pre-ART, post-ART and control groups were compared with Wilcoxon signed-rank tests and Holm-Bonferroni correction. Entries here come from immuneACCESS through TCRdb and include only in-frame sequences with V and J called. Some clones fail to appear in such tables; in the studies checked, an unresolved V gene covers under half of the shortfall, and the cause of the remainder is unknown. D and trimming come from the DNA, and the V and J calls and clone size come from that table. This sample holds about 17,000 clones; 85% to 95% were observed only once. Approximately 1.4% of the sample rests with the top ten.

To be included, a participant needed at least one PBMC sample from before ART initiation plus at least two post-ART samples. All participants with HIV were treated in the United States of America. Before DNA extraction, cryopreserved samples of about 0.95-10 million PBMC were thawed and then washed. At the time of the earliest PBMC sample, participants with HIV were aged between roughly 20 and 54 years. Per participant, PBMC samples came from 1-4 timepoints prior to ART initiation and 2-8 timepoints following ART initiation, for a median of 7 samples. Serial HIV viral load, CD4+ T-cell count, ART history and demographic data were obtained for every participant. Genomic DNA was extracted from unsorted PBMC with a Qiagen kit on a QIAcube, with processing performed in batches of 12 samples.

This receptor was taken from a man aged 30 to 39 with HIV. Sequenced material: unsorted PBMCs, taken more than 10 years after starting antiretroviral therapy. The chain links TRBV19 with TRBJ2-1; the D segment cannot be called with confidence. Here the CDR3 is given as CASSRSSYNEQFF. The DNA is TGTGCCAGTAGTCGGAGCTCCTACAATGAGCAGTTCTTC. When the CDR3 is completed using the reference TRBV19 and TRBJ2-1 genes on either side, the full variable domain is DGGITQSPKYLFRKEGQNVTLSCEQNLNHDAMYWYRQDPGQGLRLIYYSQIVNDFQKGDIAEGYSVSREKKESFPLTVTSAQKNPTAFYLCASSRSSYNEQFFGPGTRLTVL.